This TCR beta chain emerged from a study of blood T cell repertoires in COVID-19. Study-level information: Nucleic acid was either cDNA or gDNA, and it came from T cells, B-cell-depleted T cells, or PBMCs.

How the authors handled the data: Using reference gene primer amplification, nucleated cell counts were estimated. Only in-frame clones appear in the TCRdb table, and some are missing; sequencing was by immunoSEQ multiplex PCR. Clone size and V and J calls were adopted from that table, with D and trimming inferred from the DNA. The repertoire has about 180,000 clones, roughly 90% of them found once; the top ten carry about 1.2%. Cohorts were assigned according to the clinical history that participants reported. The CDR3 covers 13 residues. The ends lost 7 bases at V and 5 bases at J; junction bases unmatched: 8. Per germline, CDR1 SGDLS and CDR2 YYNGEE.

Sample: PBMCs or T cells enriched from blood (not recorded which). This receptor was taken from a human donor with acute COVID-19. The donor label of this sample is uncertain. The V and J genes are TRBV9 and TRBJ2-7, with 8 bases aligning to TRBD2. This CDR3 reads CASSGLAGHEQYF. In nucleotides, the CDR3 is TGTGCCAGCTCCGGACTAGCCGGCCACGAGCAGTACTTC.